This entry lists 10 T cell receptor beta chains sequenced from one sample in a study of PD-1 blockade in classical Hodgkin lymphoma. Assay: immunoSEQ multiplex PCR; the TCRdb copy retains only in-frame clones and omits some. The sample lists 20,000 to 30,000 clones; 69% were seen once. Autologous stem cell transplantation was followed by relapse in every patient, and brentuximab vedotin exposure varied. The sample was peripheral blood mononuclear cells (PBMCs), taken at baseline. These receptor sequences come from a human donor with classical Hodgkin lymphoma.

This clone was recorded a few times. V is TRBV13 and J is TRBJ1-1; D unclear. Per germline, CDR1 PRHDT and CDR2 FYEKMQ (reference sequence). V shed 2 bases and J shed 1 base, with 5 bases lying between them. The CDR3 length is 13 residues. The CDR3 loop is CASSLMGNTEAFF. Written as DNA, the CDR3 is TGTGCCAGCAGCTTAATGGGGAACACTGAAGCTTTCTTT.

This chain uses TRBV6-1 with TRBJ2-7; D call uncertain. V dropped 4 bases and J dropped 2 bases, with 12 bases sitting between them. CDR1 is MNHNS, CDR2 SASEGT, per germline. The CDR3 sequence is 14 residues long. CDR3 loop: CASSGRNFPYEQYF. The CDR3, as DNA: TGTGCCAGCAGTGGAAGGAACTTTCCCTACGAGCAGTACTTC.

This clone has just a few counts. The chain has TRBV5-8 and TRBJ2-7; weak D call: TRBD1 (6 bases). The V gene lost 4 bases and the J gene lost 4 bases, with 15 bases spanning the gap. The CDR3 is 14 amino acids. CDR1 is SGHTS, CDR2 YDEGEE, per germline. Here the CDR3 DNA reads TGTGCCAGCAGCACAAGGGACACTGCGTACGAGCAGTACTTC. Protein sequence: CASSTRDTAYEQYF.

J is TRBJ1-2 and V is TRBV21-1; the table's D call of TRBD1 was not tested on the DNA. TRBV21-1 is noted as a pseudogene. CDR3 length: 15 residues. This CDR3 is CASSTHRGPGYGYTF. The CDR3 DNA reads TGTGCCAGCAGCACGCACAGGGGGCCCGGCTATGGCTACACCTTC.

The rearrangement joins TRBV29-1 to TRBJ1-4; D possibly corresponds to TRBD1 (6 bases). V was trimmed by 1 base and J by 8 bases, leaving 14 bases between them. The CDR3 has 14 residues. Germline CDR1 and CDR2: SQVTM and ANQGSEA. CDR3: CSVEVEEGGEKLFF. CDR3 DNA: TGCAGCGTTGAAGTAGAAGAGGGGGGAGAAAAACTGTTTTTT.

By share, this clone counts as medium-sized. This sequence joins TRBV19 and TRBJ2-2, with D unclear. Trimming removed 2 bases from V and 6 bases from J, with 4 bases in between. CDR1 and CDR2 (germline): LNHDA, SQIVND (reference sequence). This CDR3 is built from 12 residues. The DNA of the CDR3 is TGTGCCAGTAGTATAAGACCCGGGGAGCTGTTTTTT. Its translation is CASSIRPGELFF.

J is TRBJ1-2 and V is TRBV6-1, with 7 positions matching TRBD1. Trimming at V came to 3 bases and at J to 8 bases, leaving 15 bases not matched to a gene. CDR1 and CDR2 (germline): MNHNS, SASEGT. The CDR3 is made up of 16 amino acids. The CDR3: CASSEVEIMKGAGYTF. CDR3 bases: TGTGCCAGCAGTGAGGTGGAAATAATGAAGGGGGCAGGCTACACCTTC.

This clone occurred once. V and J are TRBV19 and TRBJ2-3, with D perhaps assigned TRBD1 or TRBD2 (5 bases each). V shed 4 bases and J shed 2 bases, with 16 bases lying between them. Germline values: CDR1 LNHDA, CDR2 SQIVND (reference sequence). The CDR3 extends over 16 amino acids. CDR3 sequence: CASSTRDGELTDTQYF. The DNA of the CDR3 is TGTGCCAGTAGTACACGGGACGGGGAGCTCACAGATACGCAGTATTTT.

This sequence joins TRBV15 and TRBJ2-5; 9 bases fit TRBD1. CDR3 size: 15 residues. V trimming: 1 base; J trimming: 2 bases; junction bases outside the gene matches: 2. From germline, CDR1 is LNHNV and CDR2 YYDKDF (reference sequence). CDR3 region: CATSRGGTGQETQYF. The CDR3 region has the DNA TGTGCCACCAGCAGAGGGGGGACAGGGCAAGAGACCCAGTACTTC.

The rearrangement joins TRBV19 to TRBJ2-2; D is undetermined. Per the germline V gene, CDR1 is LNHDA and CDR2 is SQIVND (reference sequence). Trimming removed 5 bases at V and 3 bases at J, with 7 bases between. CDR3 length: 13 residues. CDR3 coding DNA: TGTGCCAGTAGTTACTTTGACACCGGGGAGCTGTTTTTT. It translates to CASSYFDTGELFF. Based on the CDR3 plus reference TRBV19 and TRBJ2-2, the full variable domain is DGGITQSPKYLFRKEGQNVTLSCEQNLNHDAMYWYRQDPGQGLRLIYYSQIVNDFQKGDIAEGYSVSREKKESFPLTVTSAQKNPTAFYLCASSYFDTGELFFGEGSRLTVL.